This TCR beta chain is drawn from a study of identical twins. TCRdb processed the 5' RACE reads anew with MiXCR; each CDR3 protein has one entry. The data show about 240,000 distinct CDR3 sequences, with 8% to 11% seen just once and approximately 9.1% held by the top ten. This CDR3 is built from 15 residues. Germline assignment: CDR1 SGHKS and CDR2 YYEKEE (reference sequence). V dropped 0 bases and J dropped 5 bases, with 14 bases sitting between them. This clonotype was observed many times. The source material was memory T cells sorted from blood. The sequence was collected from a man in his fifties or sixties in good health. This chain joins TRBV5-5 and TRBJ2-5; no reliable D call. The CDR3 nucleotides read TGTGCCAGCAGCTTGGTTAACGGTGTGGGGGAGACCCAGTACTTC. This gives the protein CASSLVNGVGETQYF.